This T cell receptor beta chain was observed in a study of early T cells in non-severe SARS-CoV-2 infection. This clonotype was detected many times. Trimming left V 7 bases short and J 2 bases short, with 8 bases between. CDR1 is LNHDA and CDR2 is SQIVND in the germline V gene (reference sequence). The CDR3 totals 13 residues. TCRdb processed the 5' RACE reads anew with MiXCR; each CDR3 protein has one entry. This table has about 18,000 distinct CDR3 sequences, roughly 6.1% appearing once. This TCR was sampled from an adult who was a healthcare worker with PCR-confirmed SARS-CoV-2 infection or an uninfected control (not recorded which). The sample taken for sequencing was whole blood. This chain links TRBV19 with TRBJ2-2; D is ambiguous. The CDR3 nucleotides read TGTGCCAGTACGGAGCTAAACACCGGGGAGCTGTTTTTT. This gives the protein CASTELNTGELFF.